The clone carrying this T cell receptor beta chain was recorded a few times. Antigen: not known. TCRdb re-called the 5' RACE reads with MiXCR, one entry per CDR3 protein. This sample yields roughly 630,000 distinct CDR3 sequences, of which around 7.5% are seen a single time; roughly 1.6% belongs to the top ten. The sample comes from a study of identical twins. General study points: Conclusions were drawn cross-sectionally by statistical analysis, without following the same donors.

These same data were also listed under a study on yellow fever vaccine responses in identical twins. That study adds: Twins reportedly appeared to share part of their vaccine T cell response while keeping part individual.

The sample taken for sequencing was PBMCs. This TCR was sampled from a young woman in good health.

The CDR3: CASSLTKVSNTGELFF. The CDR3 DNA reads as TGTGCCAGCAGCTTAACCAAGGTCTCAAACACCGGGGAGCTGTTTTTT. The rearrangement uses TRBV7-8 and TRBJ2-2; unclear D gene. Germline assignment: CDR1 SGHVS and CDR2 FQNEAQ. V was clipped by 2 bases and J by 2 bases, with 12 bases between them. This CDR3 is 16 amino acids long.